This TCR beta chain was identified in a study of blood T cell repertoires in COVID-19. Looking at the study overall: Samples came from the United States, Italy and Spain, spanning acute and convalescent COVID-19. Sample material is recorded as cDNA or gDNA derived from T cells, B-cell-depleted T cells, or PBMCs.

Original methodology: Amplification of reference gene primers was used by the study to estimate nucleated cell counts. Measured with immunoSEQ multiplex PCR; TCRdb has only the in-frame clones, and not every one. From that table come the V and J calls and clone size; the DNA was used to work out D and trimming. The table includes approximately 310,000 clones, around 86% detected once. Trimming shortened V by 3 bases and J by 4 bases, and 13 bases separated the two germline ends. Per the germline V gene, CDR1 is SGHAT and CDR2 is FQNNGV. The CDR3 runs to 16 residues. The chain carries TRBV11-2 and TRBJ1-6; D may be TRBD1 (6 bases). This sequence was found in a man aged 50-60 years with active or convalescent COVID-19. Specimen: peripheral blood. This CDR3 reads CASSFFTGNYNSPLHF. CDR3 sequence (DNA): TGTGCCAGCAGCTTCTTCACAGGGAATTATAATTCACCCCTCCACTTT.